This T cell receptor beta chain was documented in a study of cytomegalovirus exposure and HLA in healthy donors. The study, taken as a whole, reports: The study put 150 or so TCR beta chains on its list as cytomegalovirus-associated.

Comments on this clone: As yet, its antigen is unknown.

Both 60 Vbeta primers and 13 Jbeta primers went into the PCR. Some clones are missing from TCRdb's copy, which holds only in-frame ones; the method was immunoSEQ multiplex PCR. The table lists about 180,000 clones, about four fifths of them singletons. As for the donors, each was a healthy bone marrow donor. Donors were nominally healthy when sampled, though unrecorded immune exposures were likely. This CDR3 comprises 12 residues. V was clipped by 6 bases and J by 5 bases, with 10 bases between them. Germline CDR1 reads SGHTA; CDR2 reads FQGNSA. The chain has TRBV7-2 and TRBJ1-1; no reliable D call. The TCR was taken from a woman aged 25-40 years in good health and CMV-seronegative. The sequencing input was PBMCs. The CDR3 coding sequence is TGTGCCAGCAGTTACGGAGGGACTGAAGCTTTCTTT. Its protein is CASSYGGTEAFF.